Sequencing of this TCR beta chain was carried out in a study of CD8+ T cells in alopecia areata. This clone appeared once. Treatment here: oral pan-JAK inhibitor, 5-10 mg twice daily. As the sequencing template, cDNA was produced by extracting RNA and reverse transcribing it. Profiling relied on immunoSEQ multiplex PCR, and the TCRdb table lists in-frame clones only, not all of them. The sample holds 130,000 or so clones, approximately 60% seen once. CDR3 length equals 15 residues. Germline V lookup: CDR1 SGHNT, CDR2 YYREEE (reference sequence). V was pared by 3 bases and J by 1 base, with 0 bases of the junction left unmatched.

This receptor was identified in a human donor with alopecia areata. The sequencing used CD4+ T cells sorted from blood, collected at week 4, from a patient treated with tofacitinib. The chain couples TRBV5-4 to TRBJ2-2; 10 positions agree with TRBD1. DNA for the CDR3: TGTGCCAGCAGCTGGACAGGGGGGAACACCGGGGAGCTGTTTTTT. This sequence encodes CASSWTGGNTGELFF.